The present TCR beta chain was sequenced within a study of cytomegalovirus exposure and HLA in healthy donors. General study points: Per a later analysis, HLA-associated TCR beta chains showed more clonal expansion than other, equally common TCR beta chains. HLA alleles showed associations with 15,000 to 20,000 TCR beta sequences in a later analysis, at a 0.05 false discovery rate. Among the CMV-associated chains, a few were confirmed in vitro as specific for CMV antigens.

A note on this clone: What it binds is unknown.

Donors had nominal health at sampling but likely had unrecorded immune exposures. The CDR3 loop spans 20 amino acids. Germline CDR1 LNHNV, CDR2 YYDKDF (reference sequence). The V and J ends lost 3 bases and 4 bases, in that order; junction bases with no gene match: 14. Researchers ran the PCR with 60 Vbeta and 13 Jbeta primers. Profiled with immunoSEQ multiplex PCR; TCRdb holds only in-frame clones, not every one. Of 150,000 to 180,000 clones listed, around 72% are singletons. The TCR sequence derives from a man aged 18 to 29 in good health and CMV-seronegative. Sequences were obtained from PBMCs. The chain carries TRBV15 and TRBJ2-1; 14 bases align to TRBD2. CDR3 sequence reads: CATSRPGLAGDMDKYNEQFF. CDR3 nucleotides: TGTGCCACCAGCAGGCCGGGACTAGCGGGAGATATGGACAAATACAATGAGCAGTTCTTC.